This T cell receptor (beta chain) was captured in a study of cytomegalovirus exposure and HLA in healthy donors. Study at large: Earlier work reported approximately 110 million unique TCR beta sequences from about 190 million T cells. Roughly 86 million unique TCRs from HLA-typed donors made up an early data release. Study-level points and caveats: In a later analysis, specific HLA alleles were associated with some 16,000 TCR beta sequences at a 0.05 false discovery rate.

The PCR contained 60 Vbeta and 13 Jbeta primers. Only in-frame clones appear in the TCRdb table, and some are missing; sequencing was by immunoSEQ multiplex PCR. This repertoire shows roughly 170,000 clones, 80% found once; its top ten account for about 7%. Between the trimmed V and J ends, which lost 0 bases and 3 bases, there was a span of 9 bases. This CDR3 region has 15 residues. The V gene's germline CDR1 is SGHAT and CDR2 FQNNGV. As to this clone: What it binds is not known.

V is TRBV11-2 and J is TRBJ1-5; D call uncertain. The clonotype was recovered from a man aged 30 to 39 in good health and CMV-seropositive. The specimen was PBMCs. CDR3 sequence reads: CASSLDGRDNQPQHF. DNA of the CDR3: TGTGCCAGCAGCTTAGATGGCCGGGACAATCAGCCCCAGCATTTT.